These 8 T cell receptor beta chains were all obtained from the same sample, sequenced in a study of identical twins (dated by TCRdb to about 2016). Preparation of the library involved 5' RACE. The instrument was an Illumina HiSeq 2000. TCRdb handled the public reads itself, with Q25 trimming in fastp and clone calling in MiXCR, and kept productive beta chains. Here each entry gathers all rows of one CDR3 protein and keeps the most common genes and DNA. For this sample the table gives under 250,000 distinct CDR3 sequences, of which roughly 7.5% were detected only once. The ten largest clones take up 1.5% to 2.5% of the sample. This sample was also put to use in a study of yellow fever vaccine responses in identical twins.

Sequences were obtained from memory (CD45RO+) T cells sorted from blood. The cell subset or site label for this specimen denotes: CD45RO+ enriched T cells. Receptor source: a woman aged 18-35 years in good health.

This clonotype appeared a few times. In DNA, the CDR3 is TGTGCCAGCAGCGTCGGGACTTGGGAGCAGTTCTTC. It encodes CASSVGTWEQFF. The chain recombines TRBV7-9 with TRBJ2-1; a weak D match, TRBD2 (6 bases). Germline CDR1 is SEHNR and CDR2 is FQNEAQ (reference sequence). V was cut by 5 bases and J by 10 bases, with 12 bases left in between. This CDR3 region has 12 residues.

This clonotype came up many times. The gene calls are TRBV6-2 or TRBV6-3 and TRBJ2-4; D possibly corresponds to TRBD2 (5 bases). The CDR3 is 13 residues long. CDR1 and CDR2 (germline): MNHEY, SVGEGT. V lost 6 bases to trimming and J lost 6 bases, with 12 bases between them. CDR3 DNA: TGTGCCAGCAGGAACTCGGACTTAAACATTCAGTACTTC. Residues: CASRNSDLNIQYF.

This clonotype was seen at least ten times. The V call is TRBV15, the J call TRBJ2-2; D might be TRBD1 or TRBD2, each matching 6 bases. This CDR3 is 16 amino acids long. The germline gives CDR1 LNHNV, CDR2 YYDKDF (reference sequence). V was pared by 0 bases and J by 3 bases, with 11 bases between. The CDR3 nucleotides are TGTGCCACCAGCAGAGATAGGGGGGATTACACCGGGGAGCTGTTTTTT. Translated: CATSRDRGDYTGELFF. Variable domain in full (rest from reference TRBV15 and TRBJ2-2): DAMVIQNPRYQVTQFGKPVTLSCSQTLNHNVMYWYQQKSSQAPKLLFHYYDKDFNNEADTPDNFQSRRPNTSFCFLDIRSPGLGDTAMYLCATSRDRGDYTGELFFGEGSRLTVL.

This rearrangement joins TRBV3-1 to TRBJ1-4, with TRBD1 as a possible D gene (6 bases). CDR3 length: 14 amino acids. With 3 bases removed from V and 8 bases from J, the gap between germline ends came to 13 bases. Germline V lookup: CDR1 LGHDT, CDR2 YNNKEL (reference sequence). The CDR3 coding sequence is TGTGCCAGCAGCCAGAGAGGGGGGAACGAAAAACTGTTTTTT. Translated, it gives CASSQRGGNEKLFF.

This clonotype was recorded many times. The rearrangement uses TRBV18 and TRBJ2-5, with a possible D match to TRBD2 (6 bases). CDR3 length: 13 amino acids. CDR1 is KGHSH, CDR2 LQKENI, per germline. The germline V and J ends were trimmed by 0 bases and 4 bases, with 6 bases remaining between them. As DNA, the CDR3 is TGTGCCAGCTCACCACCGGGAGGAGAGACCCAGTACTTC. This sequence encodes CASSPPGGETQYF.

The sample holds many counts of this clonotype. The chain carries TRBV15 and TRBJ2-2; no firm D call. The germline V gene encodes CDR1 LNHNV and CDR2 YYDKDF (reference sequence). The CDR3 has 14 residues. V was pared by 0 bases and J by 5 bases, with 7 bases between. In nucleotides, the CDR3 is TGTGCCACCAGCAGAGATCGTGGGACCGGGGAGCTGTTTTTT. The encoded protein is CATSRDRGTGELFF.

This clonotype was picked up a small number of times. The chain links TRBV3-1 to TRBJ2-3; D is perhaps TRBD1 (6 bases). Germline CDR1 LGHDT, CDR2 YNNKEL (reference sequence). CDR3 size: 13 residues. Trimming cost V 8 bases and J 5 bases, with 14 bases left between them. CDR3: CASSQGWGDTQYF. The CDR3 nucleotides read TGTGCCAGCTCACAGGGTTGGGGAGATACGCAGTATTTT.

This clonotype was detected many times. The chain uses TRBV14 and TRBJ2-5; 14 bases agree with TRBD2. Per germline, CDR1 SGHDN and CDR2 FVKESK. V dropped 4 bases and J dropped 4; count of bases not matched to a gene: 11. This CDR3 is 18 amino acids long. CDR3 bases: TGTGCCAGCAGCCCGGGGACTAGCGGGAGTTCCTTTACAGAGACCCAGTACTTC. Encoded protein: CASSPGTSGSSFTETQYF.